What follows describes a single T cell receptor (beta chain). The data derive from a study of blood T cell repertoires in COVID-19. In the original workflow: Amplification with reference gene primers provided the estimates of nucleated cell counts. The protocol was immunoSEQ multiplex PCR, while the TCRdb copy is restricted to in-frame clones and leaves out a portion. V, J and clone size derive from that table, while D and trimming were established from the DNA sequence. There are 380,000 or so clones in the sample; around 92% occur only once, and 0.95% to 1.5% lies in the top ten. The CDR3 length is 16 residues. The germline gives CDR1 KGHSH, CDR2 LQKENI. The V segment lost 4 bases and the J segment 0 bases; nucleotides outside the gene matches: 9.

V and J are TRBV18 and TRBJ2-7; TRBD1 matches 7 bases. Specimen: peripheral blood. The clonotype was recovered from a man aged 35-49 years with acute or convalescent COVID-19. In DNA form, the CDR3 reads TGTGCCAGCTCACTGCTCTCCGGGACAGTCTCCTACGAGCAGTACTTC. It codes for CASSLLSGTVSYEQYF.